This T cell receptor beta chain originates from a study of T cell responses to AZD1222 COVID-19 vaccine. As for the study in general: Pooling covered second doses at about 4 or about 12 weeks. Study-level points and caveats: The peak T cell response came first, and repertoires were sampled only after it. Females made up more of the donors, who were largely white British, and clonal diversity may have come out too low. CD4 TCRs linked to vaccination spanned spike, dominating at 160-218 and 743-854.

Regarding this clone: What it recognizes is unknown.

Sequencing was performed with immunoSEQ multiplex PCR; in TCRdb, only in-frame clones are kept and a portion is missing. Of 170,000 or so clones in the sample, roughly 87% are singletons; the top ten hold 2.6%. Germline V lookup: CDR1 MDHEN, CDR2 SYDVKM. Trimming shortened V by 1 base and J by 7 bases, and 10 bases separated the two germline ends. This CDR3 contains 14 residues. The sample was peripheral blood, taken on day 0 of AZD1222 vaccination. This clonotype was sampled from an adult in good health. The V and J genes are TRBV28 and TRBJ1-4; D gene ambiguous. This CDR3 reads CASSLSPTVEKLFF. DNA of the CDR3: TGTGCCAGCAGTTTATCCCCAACGGTTGAAAAACTGTTTTTT.